This TCR beta chain derives from a study of cytomegalovirus exposure and HLA in healthy donors. Findings of the study overall: The authors excluded some V segments, including TRBV6-2 and TRBV6-3, as indistinguishable. Investigators reported 164 TCR beta chains as tied to cytomegalovirus.

CDR1 and CDR2 from the germline V gene are MGHDK and SYGVNS. The CDR3 consists of 16 residues. V was pared by 4 bases and J by 4 bases, with 10 bases of the junction left unmatched. Donors in the study were healthy people who gave bone marrow. For this clone: No antigen is known for it.

Use of 60 Vbeta and 13 Jbeta primers characterized the PCR. Method: immunoSEQ multiplex PCR; TCRdb's copy keeps in-frame clones and lacks some. Among some 190,000 clones listed, about four fifths were seen once. The specimen was PBMCs. The TCR comes from a woman aged 25-40 years in good health and CMV-seronegative. V and J are TRBV25-1 and TRBJ1-1, with 9 nucleotides matching TRBD1. The CDR3 DNA follows: TGTGCCAGCAGTGCCGGGACAGGGAGGAGCACCACTGAAGCTTTCTTT. This gives the protein CASSAGTGRSTTEAFF.